Below are 24 T cell receptor beta chains sequenced from a single sample in a study of breast tumors, draining lymph nodes, adjacent tissues. The lymph nodes were axillary draining lymph nodes from breast cancer patients. TCRdb fed the multiplex PCR reads into MiXCR, producing one record per CDR3 protein. The sample contains about 110,000 distinct CDR3 sequences, about 30% of which appear only once. Sequencing used axillary lymph node tissue. Every receptor here comes from a female donor with breast cancer. Some clones in this sample may be carry-over from other donors' samples.

Turning to this clonotype: It is likely a read error, because the conserved phenylalanine at the end of the CDR3 is missing. The CDR3: CASRDRVDTDTQYL. The CDR3 DNA is TGCGCCAGCAGGGACAGGGTAGACACAGATACGCAGTATCTT. The chain uses TRBV9 and TRBJ2-3; 9 bases are a match to TRBD1. Looked up from germline, CDR1 is SGDLS and CDR2 is YYNGEE. The CDR3 consists of 14 residues.

Notes on this clonotype: Because the CDR3 is missing its conserved closing phenylalanine or tryptophan, this is likely a read error. This chain uses TRBV2 with TRBJ2-1; D ambiguous. Trimming removed 3 bases at V and 0 bases at J, with 3 bases between. The CDR3 runs 13 residues. CDR1 and CDR2 (germline): SNHLY, FYNNEI. CDR3 sequence: CASSESSYNEQFR. For the CDR3, the DNA is TGTGCCAGCAGTGAGTCCTCCTACAATGAGCAGTTCAGA.

This clonotype was seen many times. The CDR3 nucleotides read TGTGCCAGCAGCCAAGGGACTAGCGGCCCCTACGAGCAGTACTTC. Protein sequence: CASSQGTSGPYEQYF. The chain joins TRBV28 to TRBJ2-7, with TRBD2 identical over 11 bases. CDR3 length: 15 amino acids. CDR1 is MDHEN, CDR2 SYDVKM, per germline. V lost 6 bases to trimming and J lost 2 bases; unmatched junction nucleotides: 6.

Worth noting for this clonotype: This may be a read error: a much more frequent sequence differs by one nucleotide. The rearrangement joins TRBV14 to TRBJ1-3; TRBD1 matches 9 bases. Germline lookup yields CDR1 SGHDN and CDR2 FVKESK. The CDR3 loop spans 17 amino acids. The CDR3 bases are TGTGCCAGCAGCCAAGATCCCCGGACAGGGGAAGGAACCACCATATATTTT. Translated, it gives CASSQDPRTGEGTTIYF.

This chain joins TRBV2 and TRBJ2-3, with TRBD1 as a possible D gene (7 bases). Trimming removed 6 bases from V and 0 bases from J, with 13 bases in between. This CDR3 has 15 residues. Per the germline V gene, CDR1 is SNHLY and CDR2 is FYNNEI. Here the CDR3 reads CASRIQGTSTDTQYF. The CDR3 DNA is TGTGCCAGCAGGATACAGGGGACTAGCACAGATACGCAGTATTTT.

As regards this clonotype: One end of the junction is discordant with germline, which a read error may explain. The chain carries TRBV7-8 and TRBJ2-3; possibly TRBD2 for D (6 bases). From germline, CDR1 is SGHVS and CDR2 FQNEAQ. This CDR3 is 15 amino acids long. The CDR3 region is CASSIPGLNTDTQYF. The CDR3, as DNA: TGTGCCAGCAGCATACCGGGACTCAACACAGACACGCAGTATTTT.

Concerning this clonotype: Given a much more abundant clone one base away, this may be a read error. As the CDR3 is not closed by the conserved phenylalanine or tryptophan, this likely results from a read error. This sequence joins TRBV27 and TRBJ2-7; 7 bases line up with TRBD1. This CDR3 has 15 residues. V trimming: 10 bases; J trimming: 5 bases; junction bases outside the gene matches: 17. The germline CDR1 and CDR2 sequences are MNHEY and SMNVEV (reference sequence). The DNA for the CDR3 is TGTGCCACCCAGATCAGGGACAGCTTGCCCGACGAGCAGTACCTC. It codes for CATQIRDSLPDEQYL.

The sample holds many counts of this clonotype. This chain joins TRBV3-1 and TRBJ1-2; D is uncertain. The length of the CDR3 is 16 residues. Germline assignment: CDR1 LGHDT and CDR2 YNNKEL (reference sequence). V lost 8 bases, J lost 4 bases, and 23 bases lay in between. The chain's CDR3 is CASSTGMFSGSYGYTF. DNA of the CDR3: TGTGCCAGCTCAACTGGTATGTTCTCCGGGAGCTATGGCTACACCTTC.

The chain is built from TRBV20-1 and TRBJ1-6, with D tentatively TRBD1 (5 bases). V was cut by 5 bases and J by 1 base, with 12 bases left in between. The CDR3 spans 15 residues. From germline, CDR1 is DFQATT and CDR2 SNEGSKA (reference sequence). The CDR3 bases are TGCAGTGCTTCAAGGGGAGGGTCCTATAATTCACCCCTCCACTTT. It is translated as CSASRGGSYNSPLHF.

This clonotype was recorded many times. This sequence joins TRBV3-2 and TRBJ2-2; TRBD1 was called by the table and not checked on the DNA. TRBV3-2 is labeled a pseudogene. The CDR3 consists of 17 residues. CDR3: CASSPERGGAGTGELFF. Written as DNA, the CDR3 is TGTGCCAGCAGCCCTGAAAGAGGGGGGGCAGGCACCGGGGAGCTGTTTTTT.

In regard to this clonotype: This could be a read error, since a much larger clone is one nucleotide away. This chain connects TRBV7-9 to TRBJ1-1; 7 bases line up with TRBD1. The CDR3 covers 14 residues. Germline values: CDR1 SEHNR, CDR2 FQNEAQ (reference sequence). CDR3 sequence: CAGSLAQGMTEAFF. The CDR3 coding sequence is TGTGCCGGCAGCTTAGCACAGGGGATGACTGAAGCTTTCTTT.

The V and J genes are TRBV29-1 and TRBJ2-7, with D unresolved. The CDR3 runs to 10 residues. The germline V gene encodes CDR1 SQVTM and CDR2 ANQGSEA. V lost 3 bases, J lost 9 bases, and 9 bases lay in between. The CDR3 bases are TGCAGCGTTGACACCTCAGGGCAGTACTTC. This gives the protein CSVDTSGQYF.

This clonotype has just a few counts. The CDR3 DNA reads TGTGCCAGCAGTTTTTCGACGGGGATTGGGGCTTTCTTT. Protein product: CASSFSTGIGAFF. This rearrangement joins TRBV28 to TRBJ1-3; D uncertain. Judging by the DNA end, TRBJ1-1 fits better; the J call may be wrong. The CDR3 is made up of 13 amino acids. Germline V gene lookup returns CDR1 MDHEN and CDR2 SYDVKM.

The sample holds many counts of this clonotype. CDR3 nucleotide sequence: TGTGCCAGCAGCGTCGTCGTCCAGTCTGATACGCAGTATTTT. Its protein is CASSVVVQSDTQYF. The V and J genes are TRBV9 and TRBJ2-3; D remains ambiguous. Germline assignment: CDR1 SGDLS and CDR2 YYNGEE. V lost 2 bases to trimming and J lost 6 bases, with 13 bases between them. CDR3 length: 14 residues.

There are a few counts of this clonotype. An end of the junction differs from the germline gene, which may be a read error. The chain couples TRBV10-3 to TRBJ2-3, with TRBD1 matching over 11 bases. Germline V gene lookup returns CDR1 ENHRY and CDR2 SYGVKD. The CDR3 loop spans 22 amino acids. The DNA for the CDR3 is TGTGCCATCAGTGAGTCCTCCGGGCGGACAGGGGGCTTCCGTGGATATCCAGATCCGCAGTATTTT. Residues: CAISESSGRTGGFRGYPDPQYF.

This clonotype has a count of ten or more. The chain has TRBV7-2 and TRBJ2-7, with 7 positions matching TRBD1. V lost 1 base to trimming and J lost 0 bases; unmatched junction nucleotides: 9. CDR1 and CDR2 from the germline V gene are SGHTA and FQGNSA. This CDR3 contains 17 residues. CDR3: CASSLVGAGTASYEQYF. The CDR3 bases are TGTGCCAGCAGCTTAGTGGGAGCCGGGACAGCCTCCTACGAGCAGTACTTC.

This clonotype was found many times. This rearrangement joins TRBV11-2 to TRBJ1-6; no firm D call. The V and J ends lost 2 bases and 0 bases respectively, with 20 bases between them. Per the germline V gene, CDR1 is SGHAT and CDR2 is FQNNGV. This CDR3 has 20 amino acids. In DNA form, the CDR3 reads TGTGCCAGCAGCTTAAGGACCCGGGCCAGGCCGAGCTCCTATAATTCACCCCTCCACTTT. Translating it yields CASSLRTRARPSSYNSPLHF.

This clonotype appeared many times. The rearrangement uses TRBV10-2 and TRBJ2-4; D may be TRBD1 (5 bases). Trimming removed 4 bases from V and 5 bases from J, with 15 bases in between. Germline assignment: CDR1 WSHSY and CDR2 SAAADI. The CDR3 consists of 15 residues. This chain's CDR3 is CASSAPQGGENIQYF. As DNA, the CDR3 is TGCGCCAGCAGTGCCCCCCAGGGTGGGGAAAACATTCAGTACTTC.

Comments on this clonotype: Since a much larger clone is just one base distant, this may be a read error. This chain joins TRBV18 and TRBJ1-3, with TRBD1 as a possible D gene (6 bases). Trimming cost V 8 bases and J 2 bases, with 13 bases left between them. Germline CDR1 KGHSH, CDR2 LQKENI. The CDR3 length is 14 residues. The CDR3 protein is CASAGTSTGNTIYF. CDR3 DNA: TGTGCCAGCGCCGGGACATCGACTGGAAACACCATATATTTT.

V and J are TRBV5-1 and TRBJ1-1, with D unresolved. Trimming stripped 4 bases from V and 0 bases from J, with 10 bases between. Germline V gene lookup returns CDR1 SGHRS and CDR2 YFSETQ. The CDR3 extends over 14 amino acids. CDR3 sequence: CASSPEGMNTEAFF. The CDR3 DNA follows: TGCGCCAGCAGCCCGGAGGGTATGAACACTGAAGCTTTCTTT.

This clonotype was seen repeatedly, ten times or more. The genes are TRBV29-1 and TRBJ2-7; TRBD2 agrees at 8 bases. Germline trimming cut 4 bases from V and 3 bases from J; bases unmatched to any gene: 5. CDR1 is SQVTM, CDR2 ANQGSEA, per germline. The CDR3 sequence is 13 residues long. The DNA of the CDR3 is TGCAGCGTTGGAAATAGCGGGGACTACGAGCAGTACTTC. Encoded protein: CSVGNSGDYEQYF.

This clonotype came up many times. V usage is TRBV20-1 and J usage is TRBJ2-5; perhaps TRBD1 as D (5 bases). Germline-derived CDR1 and CDR2 are DFQATT and SNEGSKA (reference sequence). V was pared by 7 bases and J by 7 bases, with 13 bases between. This CDR3 is built from 11 residues. The CDR3 is CSVELQGTQYF. In DNA form, the CDR3 reads TGCAGTGTGGAACTCCAGGGGACCCAGTACTTC.

This clonotype was seen at least ten times. The rearrangement links TRBV5-1 to TRBJ2-5, with 14 bases aligning to TRBD2. The germline V gene encodes CDR1 SGHRS and CDR2 YFSETQ. V lost 4 bases to trimming and J lost 1 base; unmatched junction nucleotides: 6. This CDR3 contains 17 residues. The CDR3 nucleotides read TGCGCCAGCAGCCAGGGACTAGCGGGGGTATTCCAAGAGACCCAGTACTTC. It yields the protein CASSQGLAGVFQETQYF.

This clonotype was recorded only once. The rearrangement uses TRBV12-3 or TRBV12-4 and TRBJ1-5; 10 positions match TRBD1. The CDR3 is 19 residues long. V gave up 3 bases and J gave up 4 bases; unmatched junction bases: 15. This CDR3 is CASSFSKGQGMTRNQPQHF. CDR3 in DNA: TGTGCCAGCAGTTTTTCCAAGGGACAGGGGATGACTAGGAATCAGCCCCAGCATTTT.